This TCR beta chain was captured by sequencing in a study of beta chain features in type 1 diabetes. Study in general: Regarding age, gender and cell yields, patients proved similar to healthy donors.

Blood was collected once per donor into heparin, averaging around 0.11 L. Study-wide results and limits: Cells with high TCR expression could be over-represented when cDNA is sequenced. These data did not resolve whether HLA type affects TCRB rearrangement.

The entirety of the isolated RNA underwent reverse transcription, so expressed TCRB transcripts were sequenced. The protocol was immunoSEQ multiplex PCR, while the TCRdb copy is restricted to in-frame clones and leaves out a portion. The table shows hundreds of thousands of clones, with less than 20% occurring only once. Only a few counts were recorded for this clone. Its antigen remains unknown. The TCR originated in a man younger than 35 in good health. The sample was naive CD4+ T cells from blood.

CDR3 in DNA: TGTGCCAGTAATTCCAGGGGCTCCTACGAGCAGTACTTC. This sequence encodes CASNSRGSYEQYF. This rearrangement joins TRBV19 to TRBJ2-7; perhaps TRBD1 as D (6 bases). Looked up from germline, CDR1 is LNHDA and CDR2 is SQIVND (reference sequence). CDR3 length: 13 residues. Deletions cut 7 bases from V and 0 bases from J, with 10 bases between. Full variable domain (missing parts from reference TRBV19 and TRBJ2-7): DGGITQSPKYLFRKEGQNVTLSCEQNLNHDAMYWYRQDPGQGLRLIYYSQIVNDFQKGDIAEGYSVSREKKESFPLTVTSAQKNPTAFYLCASNSRGSYEQYFGPGTRLTVT.